A selection of T cell receptor beta chains follows, all from one sample in a study of cytomegalovirus exposure and HLA in healthy donors. The repertoire was sequenced with immunoSEQ multiplex PCR; TCRdb's copy has only in-frame clones and lacks some. The sample has around 180,000 clones, about three quarters seen once; the top ten hold under 7.5%. Sequenced sample: PBMCs. These TCRs come from a man aged 40-49 years in good health and CMV-seronegative. The CDR3 runs from the conserved cysteine through the conserved F or W. A D gene is named only where the DNA matches it firmly. Only some rows state a clone size, as once, few, many or a class for expanded clones.

TRBV4-1	few	TRBJ2-4	TRBD2	CASSHEWTSPGGGNIQYF	TGCGCCAGCAGCCACGAGTGGACTTCTCCGGGAGGGGGAAACATTCAGTACTTC
TRBV15	.	TRBJ2-7	TRBD1	CATSRDGRQGGEQYF	TGTGCCACCAGCAGAGATGGACGACAGGGTGGCGAGCAGTACTTC
TRBV7-9	.	TRBJ1-2	.	CASSPPPGTGYGYTF	TGTGCCAGCAGCCCCCCCCCTGGAACAGGCTATGGCTACACCTTC
TRBV29-1	.	TRBJ1-2	.	CSTYQGGGYTF	TGCAGCACTTATCAGGGCGGTGGCTACACCTTC
TRBV4-3	.	TRBJ1-5	TRBD1	CASSQEPGGFQPQHF	TGCGCCAGCAGCCAAGAACCAGGGGGGTTTCAGCCCCAGCATTTT
TRBV4-1	few	TRBJ1-1	.	CASSQEARTFSMNTEAFF	TGCGCCAGCAGCCAAGAGGCCCGCACATTCTCAATGAACACTGAAGCTTTCTTT
TRBV11-3	.	TRBJ2-2	TRBD2	CASRSRGDDTGELFF	TGTGCCAGCAGATCGCGGGGGGACGACACCGGGGAGCTGTTTTTT
TRBV7-6	few	TRBJ2-4	.	CASSLVAGTKNIQYF	TGTGCCAGCAGCTTAGTGGCGGGTACCAAAAACATTCAGTACTTC
TRBV6-5	.	TRBJ1-5	.	CASSSTPIYQPQHF	TGTGCCAGCAGTTCCACCCCTATTTATCAGCCCCAGCATTTT
TRBV27	.	TRBJ2-1	TRBD2	CASKREARDNEQFF	TGTGCCAGCAAACGGGAGGCCAGAGACAATGAGCAGTTCTTC
TRBV4-1	.	TRBJ1-2	.	CASSQDFFGYTF	TGCGCCAGCAGCCAAGATTTCTTCGGCTACACCTTC
TRBV2	.	TRBJ1-4	.	CASREDLRLNEKLFF	TGTGCCAGCAGAGAAGATTTAAGACTTAATGAAAAACTGTTTTTT
TRBV5-6	.	TRBJ2-1	TRBD1	CASSLWDREGNEQFF	TGTGCCAGCAGCTTATGGGACAGGGAGGGCAATGAGCAGTTCTTC
TRBV9	.	TRBJ2-7	.	CASSAGLERTAYEQYF	TGTGCCAGCAGCGCCGGGCTTGAGCGGACCGCCTACGAGCAGTACTTC